These 18 T cell receptor beta chains were sequenced from one sample in a study of CD8+CD57+ T cells in acquired aplastic anemia. According to the study, genomic DNA was the template for TCR beta VDJ and CDR3 profiling. TCRdb re-called the reads with MiXCR, one entry per CDR3 protein. The profile shows about 71,000 distinct CDR3 sequences, roughly 50% of them singletons. The source material was sorted CD4+, CD8+, or CD8+CD57+ T cells (not recorded which) from PBMCs. The origin of the receptors is a human donor in good health, serving as a control.

For this clonotype: At one end, the junction sequence differs from germline, possibly due to a read error. This chain links TRBV19 with TRBJ1-1, with no clear D. The CDR3 sequence is 13 residues long. Germline loops: CDR1 LNHDA, CDR2 SQIVND (reference sequence). For the CDR3, the DNA is TGTGCCAGTAGTTGGTTTCCTGAAACTGAAGCCTTCTTT. Residues: CASSWFPETEAFF.

This clonotype was picked up many times. V usage is TRBV4-1 and J usage is TRBJ1-1; TRBD1 is a possible D gene (5 bases). CDR3 size: 14 residues. The V end was cut by 4 bases, the J end by 8 bases, with 17 bases between. Germline CDR1 reads MGHRA; CDR2 reads YSYEKL. CDR3 bases: TGCGCCAGCAGCCTAAGTGAAAGGGGCCCAGAAGCTTTCTTT. Translating it yields CASSLSERGPEAFF.

The genes are TRBV4-1 and TRBJ1-4; TRBD1 matches at 8 bases. V trimming: 3 bases; J trimming: 8 bases; junction bases outside the gene matches: 8. CDR3 length: 15 residues. Germline CDR1 and CDR2: MGHRA and YSYEKL. The DNA for the CDR3 is TGCGCCAGCAGCCACGGACAGGGAACAAAAGAAAAACTGTTTTTT. Protein sequence: CASSHGQGTKEKLFF.

A note on this clonotype: This could be a read error, since a much larger clone is one nucleotide away. The chain couples TRBV6-1 to TRBJ2-1; D unclear. The CDR3 runs to 17 residues. V was shortened by 5 bases and J by 0 bases, with 17 bases between the two germline ends. Germline values: CDR1 MNHNS, CDR2 SASEGT. CDR3 amino acids: CASSNKQHENSYNEQFF. CDR3 DNA sequence: TGTGCCAGCAGTAATAAACAACACGAAAACTCCTACAATGAGCAGTTCTTC.

This clonotype was counted many times. The chain combines TRBV6-1 with TRBJ2-7; D gene uncertain. The CDR3 sequence is 13 residues long. Trimming left V 5 bases short and J 2 bases short, with 10 bases between. Germline V lookup: CDR1 MNHNS, CDR2 SASEGT. CDR3 loop: CASSRIDAYEQYF. The CDR3 DNA sequence: TGTGCCAGCAGTCGAATAGACGCCTACGAGCAGTACTTC.

The rearrangement joins TRBV19 to TRBJ2-7, with D perhaps TRBD2 (5 bases). The length of the CDR3 is 11 residues. V lost 8 bases to trimming and J lost 6 bases, with 11 bases between them. CDR1 and CDR2 from the germline V gene are LNHDA and SQIVND (reference sequence). The CDR3 sequence is CASRGLSEQYF. CDR3 nucleotides: TGTGCCAGTCGCGGACTGTCCGAGCAGTACTTC. The full variable domain, rest sourced from reference TRBV19 and TRBJ2-7, is DGGITQSPKYLFRKEGQNVTLSCEQNLNHDAMYWYRQDPGQGLRLIYYSQIVNDFQKGDIAEGYSVSREKKESFPLTVTSAQKNPTAFYLCASRGLSEQYFGPGTRLTVT.

This clonotype was seen at least ten times. The V gene is TRBV3-1, the J gene TRBJ1-5; D is ambiguous. Germline lookup yields CDR1 LGHDT and CDR2 YNNKEL (reference sequence). This CDR3 is built from 16 residues. Trimming removed 0 bases from V and 2 bases from J, with 11 bases in between. The CDR3 nucleotides read TGTGCCAGCAGCCAAGATCGTGGAGATGGCAATCAGCCCCAGCATTTT. This encodes CASSQDRGDGNQPQHF.

This clonotype came up many times. The chain has TRBV4-1 and TRBJ1-1, with 8 bases aligning to TRBD1. V dropped 5 bases and J dropped 3; count of bases not matched to a gene: 11. The CDR3 is 16 amino acids. Looked up from germline, CDR1 is MGHRA and CDR2 is YSYEKL. The CDR3 nucleotides are TGCGCCAGCAGCACCCGACAGGGGATAACGGACACTGAAGCTTTCTTT. It yields the protein CASSTRQGITDTEAFF.

This clonotype was detected ten times or more. The chain carries TRBV12-3 or TRBV12-4 and TRBJ1-2; no firm D call. The CDR3 runs to 15 residues. Trimming removed 6 bases at V and 0 bases at J, with 14 bases between. The CDR3 nucleotides read TGTGCCAGCAGCGTCGCTCTACTCACTAACTATGGCTACACCTTC. It codes for CASSVALLTNYGYTF.

The V and J genes are TRBV9 and TRBJ1-4; tentative D call: TRBD1 (6 bases). CDR1 and CDR2 (germline): SGDLS, YYNGEE. V was shortened by 1 base and J by 4 bases, with 11 bases between the two germline ends. This CDR3 contains 15 residues. The CDR3 protein is CASSVQGFGNEKLFF. The CDR3 bases are TGTGCCAGCAGCGTACAGGGGTTCGGTAATGAAAAACTGTTTTTT.

The chain combines TRBV7-8 with TRBJ2-7; 9 nucleotides line up with TRBD1. CDR3 length: 17 residues. J lost 3 bases, V lost 1 base, and 10 bases had no gene match. Germline-derived CDR1 and CDR2 are SGHVS and FQNEAQ. CDR3 sequence: CASSLDRDREGVYEQYF. The CDR3 DNA sequence: TGTGCCAGCAGCTTAGACCGGGACAGGGAAGGGGTCTACGAGCAGTACTTC.

The chain carries TRBV9 and TRBJ2-3, with 11 nucleotides matching TRBD2. Germline CDR1 and CDR2: SGDLS and YYNGEE. Germline trimming cut 0 bases from V and 6 bases from J; bases unmatched to any gene: 3. CDR3 length: 15 residues. This CDR3 reads CASSVGGLAADTQYF. The CDR3 bases are TGTGCCAGCAGCGTAGGGGGACTAGCGGCGGATACGCAGTATTTT.

Worth noting for this clonotype: Sequence at one end of the junction differs from germline and may be a read error. The CDR3: CASSFTANTEAFF. In DNA, the CDR3 is TGTGCCAGCAGCTTTACAGCGAACACTGAAGCTTTCTTC. The V gene is TRBV7-2, the J gene TRBJ1-1; D remains ambiguous. The CDR3 spans 13 residues. In germline, CDR1 is SGHTA, CDR2 FQGNSA. Full variable domain (outside the CDR3, taken from reference TRBV7-2 and TRBJ1-1): GAGVSQSPSNKVTEKGKDVELRCDPISGHTALYWYRQSLGQGLEFLIYFQGNSAPDKSGLPSDRFSAERTGGSVSTLTIQRTQQEDSAVYLCASSFTANTEAFFGQGTRLTVV.

This chain connects TRBV7-9 to TRBJ1-1, with a weak D call TRBD1 (6 bases). V dropped 4 bases and J dropped 6 bases, with 15 bases sitting between them. CDR1 is SEHNR and CDR2 is FQNEAQ in the germline V gene (reference sequence). There are 14 residues in the CDR3. This CDR3 is CASSSLYRDAEAFF. CDR3 bases: TGTGCCAGCAGCTCCTTATACAGGGATGCTGAAGCTTTCTTT.

The gene calls are TRBV29-1 and TRBJ2-1; D call uncertain. Trimming stripped 3 bases from V and 7 bases from J, with 13 bases between. This CDR3 is 13 amino acids long. Germline assignment: CDR1 SQVTM and CDR2 ANQGSEA. CDR3 region: CSVDTLGLNEQFF. The CDR3 DNA reads TGCAGCGTTGACACCCTGGGCCTGAATGAGCAGTTCTTC.

V usage is TRBV7-9 and J usage is TRBJ2-7; a possible D gene is TRBD2 (5 bases). V was trimmed by 8 bases and J by 6 bases, leaving 11 bases between them. The CDR3 consists of 11 residues. Looked up from germline, CDR1 is SEHNR and CDR2 is FQNEAQ (reference sequence). The CDR3 nucleotides are TGTGCCAGCCAGGTGGGGAGCGAGCAGTACTTC. Encoded protein: CASQVGSEQYF.

This chain uses TRBV19 with TRBJ1-3; possibly TRBD1 for D (6 bases). Trimming shortened V by 7 bases and J by 0 bases, and 16 bases separated the two germline ends. From germline, CDR1 is LNHDA and CDR2 SQIVND (reference sequence). CDR3 length: 16 residues. For the CDR3, the DNA is TGTGCCAGTACCCAGACAGGCGTAAGCTCTGGAAACACCATATATTTT. Protein: CASTQTGVSSGNTIYF.

V is TRBV15 and J is TRBJ2-3; D is unclear. The CDR3 is made up of 15 amino acids. Germline CDR1 reads LNHNV; CDR2 reads YYDKDF (reference sequence). The V and J ends lost 4 bases and 2 bases respectively, with 13 bases between them. CDR3 amino acids: CATSTAGRTTDTQYF. The CDR3, as DNA: TGTGCCACCAGCACAGCTGGACGGACCACAGATACGCAGTATTTT.